This T cell receptor (beta chain) was identified during a study of T cells expressing NK-cell markers (dated by TCRdb to about 2020). Turning to the overall study: TCR beta-chain repertoires were profiled in sorted CD3+CD56+NKG2C+, CD3+CD56+NKG2C- and CD3+CD56-NKG2C+ T-cell subsets from about 8 donors. The libraries were sequenced on Illumina HiSeq 2000/2500, MiSeq or NextSeq, producing 2 x 150 bp reads. Seven of the eight sequenced donors were HCMV-seropositive and one was HCMV-seronegative. All eight donors whose samples were sequenced were randomly selected healthy volunteers, three of them men and five women.

The instrument was an Illumina HiSeq 2000. 5'RACE template switching, by which a universal primer site and unique molecular identifiers were added, was used to make TCR beta cDNA libraries. Priming for cDNA synthesis came from the TCR beta constant segment, and two successive PCR amplification steps followed. On the authors' methods: Reads were demultiplexed and grouped by UMI with MIGEC, and clonotypes were assembled and quantified with MiTCR. To exclude erroneous sequences, any TCR cDNA sequence not supported by at least two reads was discarded. The tcR package was used for downstream repertoire analysis, and clonotypes were matched across fractions by CDR3 nucleotide sequence plus V segment. VDJmatch was used to annotate antigen specificity against VDJdb, with one amino acid substitution in CDR3 permitted. After reprocessing by TCRdb, each CDR3 protein sequence is one entry, and no DNA is given. The V and J calls shown here were made by TCRdb, not taken from the authors' results. This sample's listing comprises 450,000 to 600,000 distinct CDR3 sequences. Roughly 3.6% of the sample rests with the top ten.

HCMV-specific IgG was detected in serum with a commercial ELISA kit to determine HCMV serostatus. Ficoll density gradient centrifugation was used to isolate peripheral blood mononuclear cells from blood. Points the paper makes about the study in general: Whether the expanded NKG2C-expressing T cell clones were specific for HCMV antigens was left unclear. Those dominant clonotypes were again the most abundant among CD3+CD56-NKG2C+ cells in a handful of donors, at about 28.3-60.1%. In more than five donors, the dominant CD3+CD56+NKG2C+ clonotypes were found to rank among the top 10 CD8+ clonotypes and to make up about 1.0-7.5% of CD8+ T cells.

Regarding this clonotype: Its cognate antigen has yet to be identified.

The CDR1 and CDR2 encoded by the germline V gene are SQVTM and ANQGSEA. Counted from cysteine to phenylalanine, this CDR3 has 14 amino acids. No DNA is recorded. The sequenced material came from blood T cells: a sorted CD56 or NKG2C T cell subset, CD4+ or CD8+ T cells, or bulk PBMC T cells (not recorded which). This receptor chain uses TRBV29-1 and TRBJ2-1; TCRdb's D call, TRBD1, is unchecked because there is no DNA. This clonotype originated in a man between 18 and 35 years old in good health. Donor details come from another sample of the same person, matched by shared clones. CDR3 region: CSVMDRERVNEQFF.